Listed here are 15 T cell receptor beta chains from one sample, sequenced in a study of shared clonotypes between healthy human individuals. Generated by immunoSEQ multiplex PCR, the TCRdb table keeps only in-frame clones and is missing some. The sample holds 2.5 million or so clones; more than 80% are singletons and the top ten take roughly 0.13%. The specimen was naive CD4+ T cells sorted from blood. Documented subset: CD45RA+ positively selected. These receptors originate from a man between 18 and 35 years old in good health.

The chain couples TRBV30 to TRBJ2-1, with 10 bases fitting TRBD1. The CDR3 contains 13 residues. Looked up from germline, CDR1 is GTSNPN and CDR2 is SVGIG (reference sequence). After removal of 2 bases from V and 8 bases from J, the junction contained 3 bases not matched to a gene. The CDR3 reads CAWSFDRGHEQFF. DNA for the CDR3: TGTGCCTGGAGTTTTGACAGGGGGCATGAGCAGTTCTTC.

The chain combines TRBV28 with TRBJ1-1, with TRBD1 as a possible D gene (5 bases). This CDR3 region has 12 residues. Germline V lookup: CDR1 MDHEN, CDR2 SYDVKM. Trimming left V 6 bases short and J 6 bases short, with 11 bases between. CDR3 protein: CASSSGGAEAFF. DNA of the CDR3: TGTGCCAGCAGCTCCGGGGGAGCTGAAGCTTTCTTT.

In the case of this clone: One junction end does not reproduce the germline sequence, and a read error may be involved. The chain joins TRBV7-6 to TRBJ1-1; 7 bases agree with TRBD1. The CDR3 has 15 residues. Germline-derived CDR1 and CDR2 are SGHVS and FNYEAQ. CDR3 region: CASTLGQDMNTEAFF. Written as DNA, the CDR3 is TGTGCCAGCACCTTAGGACAGGACATGAACACTGAAGCTTTCTTT.

The rearrangement links TRBV28 to TRBJ2-7, with D hard to call. The V gene lost 6 bases and the J gene lost 7 bases, with 16 bases spanning the gap. The germline CDR1 and CDR2 sequences are MDHEN and SYDVKM. The length of the CDR3 is 13 residues. The CDR3 nucleotides are TGTGCCAGCAGAGGAACAGTCCTCTTGGAGCAGTACTTC. Translated, it gives CASRGTVLLEQYF.

In its sample, this clone was seen once. The genes are TRBV5-1 and TRBJ2-2; D ambiguous. Germline V gene lookup returns CDR1 SGHRS and CDR2 YFSETQ. The CDR3 runs 14 residues. V lost 5 bases to trimming and J lost 5 bases, with 13 bases between them. In DNA, the CDR3 is TGCGCCAGCAGGCCACTCCAACTAACCGGGGAGCTGTTTTTT. Translated: CASRPLQLTGELFF.

The V call is TRBV5-1, the J call TRBJ1-1; 9 bases line up with TRBD1. CDR3 length: 15 residues. The V gene's germline CDR1 is SGHRS and CDR2 YFSETQ. The junction had 5 bases not matched to a gene; V was cut back by 4 bases and J by 1 base. CDR3 bases: TGCGCCAGCAGCACCCGGACAGGGGCGAACACTGAAGCTTTCTTT. This codes for CASSTRTGANTEAFF.

This sequence joins TRBV11-2 and TRBJ1-5, with D hard to call. CDR1 and CDR2 (germline): SGHAT, FQNNGV. The V and J ends lost 1 base and 1 base respectively, with 5 bases between them. CDR3 length: 14 amino acids. In DNA form, the CDR3 reads TGTGCCAGCAGCTTAGGGTTCAGCAATCAGCCCCAGCATTTT. Translation: CASSLGFSNQPQHF.

This clone was observed once. Different DNA sequences within this sample yield the same CDR3. This CDR3 reads CASSPGFQETQYF. The CDR3 coding sequence is TGTGCCAGCTCACCGGGGTTCCAAGAGACCCAGTACTTC. This chain joins TRBV18 and TRBJ2-5; D is uncertain. V lost 3 bases and J lost 1, with 6 bases in between. The germline gives CDR1 KGHSH, CDR2 LQKENI. The CDR3 length is 13 residues.

The chain carries TRBV10-3 and TRBJ2-6; D ambiguous. With 7 bases removed from V and 3 bases from J, the gap between germline ends came to 7 bases. The germline V gene has CDR1 ENHRY and CDR2 SYGVKD. This CDR3 has 13 residues. CDR3 coding DNA: TGTGCCATCAAAGTGGGTGGGGCCAACGTCCTGACTTTC. Its protein product is CAIKVGGANVLTF.

The chain couples TRBV19 to TRBJ2-5; 14 nucleotides match TRBD2. In germline, CDR1 is LNHDA, CDR2 SQIVND (reference sequence). The CDR3 contains 17 residues. The trim removed 5 bases at V and 5 bases at J, leaving 10 bases unmatched. The CDR3 DNA reads TGTGCCAGTAGTCCCGGGACTAGCGGGGGAGTGTGGGAGACCCAGTACTTC. Protein product: CASSPGTSGGVWETQYF.

CDR3 residues: CASSEPGEVYEQYF. CDR3 DNA: TGTGCCAGCAGTGAACCGGGAGAGGTCTACGAGCAGTACTTC. The chain joins TRBV6-1 to TRBJ2-7; tentative D call: TRBD2 (6 bases). The CDR3 runs 14 residues. V dropped 2 bases and J dropped 3 bases, with 11 bases sitting between them. Germline V gene lookup returns CDR1 MNHNS and CDR2 SASEGT.

J is TRBJ2-7 and V is TRBV14; D not certain. V was cut by 1 base and J by 7 bases, with 8 bases left in between. The germline V gene has CDR1 SGHDN and CDR2 FVKESK. The CDR3 consists of 12 residues. CDR3 protein: CASSQGLGEQYF. For the CDR3, the DNA is TGTGCCAGCAGCCAAGGTTTGGGGGAGCAGTACTTC.

This chain connects TRBV9 to TRBJ1-4; D is ambiguous. In germline, CDR1 is SGDLS, CDR2 YYNGEE. This CDR3 is built from 16 residues. Trimming pared 4 bases from V and 11 bases from J, leaving 24 bases between. The CDR3 region is CASSPTDSPGPSKLFF. The CDR3 region has the DNA TGTGCCAGCAGCCCTACAGATTCTCCCGGGCCATCGAAACTGTTTTTT.

This chain links TRBV9 with TRBJ2-5, with 10 bases that match TRBD1. Unmatched junction bases numbered 9, after V lost 0 bases and J lost 7 bases. Germline V gene lookup returns CDR1 SGDLS and CDR2 YYNGEE. The CDR3 extends over 16 amino acids. The CDR3 reads CASSVDGQGGYRTQYF. In DNA form, the CDR3 reads TGTGCCAGCAGCGTAGACGGACAGGGGGGTTATCGGACCCAGTACTTC.

The chain uses TRBV6-5 and TRBJ1-1; D remains ambiguous. V was pared by 4 bases and J by 5 bases, with 5 bases between. This CDR3 comprises 11 residues. From germline, CDR1 is MNHEY and CDR2 SVGAGI. In DNA form, the CDR3 reads TGTGCCAGCAGTTGGTATACTGAAGCTTTCTTT. Amino acids: CASSWYTEAFF.